This section outlines one T cell receptor beta chain sequence together with its context. The specificity of this receptor is unknown. No much larger clone exists at a distance of one base, and base qualities are not known. The data were obtained in a study of blood T cell repertoires in COVID-19 (dated by TCRdb to the early 2020s). About the study as a whole: Samples covering the acute and convalescent phases of COVID-19 were provided by collaborators in the United States, Italy and Spain. The prospective study material was composed of cDNA or gDNA derived from T cells, B-cell-depleted T cells, or PBMCs. The dataset comprised deeply sampled blood TCRbeta repertoires from subjects exposed to, actively infected with, or recovered from COVID-19. A freely available public database, intended as a resource for researchers studying the immune response to SARS-CoV-2, is where the repertoires were released. Samples came from the ongoing ImmuneRACE study (first 160 participants) plus 1,254 subjects from 6 global collaborators. A de-identified subject ID, COVID-19 status, age in years and sex were almost always included in the sample metadata. Where available, HLA class I and class II types were obtained from metadata supplied by the sample provider rather than from assay-based typing.

TCRbeta CDR3 regions were amplified from genomic DNA using the immunoSEQ Assay, a bias-controlled multiplex PCR. Processing in the source paper ran as follows. Within the assay, amplification of reference gene primers was used to estimate how many nucleated cells each sample contained. To quantify the absolute abundance of each unique TCRbeta CDR3 rearrangement, sequence reads were collapsed and filtered. For each sample, productive Simpson clonality was calculated by taking the square root of Simpson's diversity index across productive rearrangements. TCRdb holds this immuneACCESS table with in-frame rearrangements only. Some clones are missing; in checked studies, unresolved V genes explain under half, and the rest has no known cause. That table gives V, J and clone size, and the DNA gave D and trimming. Across this sample there are fewer than 90,000 clones, with 90% to 95% seen only once. The ten largest clonotypes hold about 4.1% of the sample.

Summary of the overall study and its limitations: How much clinical and demographic metadata was included differed by source and by participant, and the metadata was provided uncurated.

The collaborating institutions used their own protocols to collect whole blood in K2EDTA tubes. For TCRbeta analysis, collaborator samples were shipped as frozen whole blood, as isolated PBMCs, or as DNA extracted from either sample type. CDR3 length: 14 amino acids, cysteine to phenylalanine. Here the CDR3 DNA is all that survives: 42 bases in frame from base 1. V lost 4 bases and J lost 6 bases; the stretch between them is 16 bases long. The germline V gene encodes CDR1 SGHRS and CDR2 YFSETQ. The sequencing sample was made of peripheral blood. The sequence was obtained from a human donor with active COVID-19. The donor label of this sample is uncertain. The rearrangement combines TRBV5-1 with TRBJ1-1, with a weak D call of TRBD1 (5 bases match). The CDR3: CASSARVPSPEAFF. The sequenced DNA is TGCGCCAGCAGCGCCAGGGTTCCCTCCCCTGAAGCTTTCTTT. This CDR3, with the reference TRBV5-1 and TRBJ1-1 proteins standing in past its ends, gives the full variable domain KAGVTQTPRYLIKTRGQQVTLSCSPISGHRSVSWYQQTPGQGLQFLFEYFSETQRNKGNFPGRFSGRQFSNSRSEMNVSTLELGDSALYLCASSARVPSPEAFFGQGTRLTVV.